The 16 T cell receptor beta chains given below trace back to one sample, sequenced in a study of blood T cell repertoires in COVID-19. Repertoires were generated with immunoSEQ multiplex PCR, while TCRdb's copy carries only in-frame clones and drops some. The sample records around 6,100 clones, more than 80% being singletons. The sequencing sample was made of peripheral blood. These TCRs come from an elderly man with active COVID-19.

V gene TRBV6-2 or TRBV6-3 combines with J gene TRBJ1-4, with 8 positions matching TRBD1. Per the germline V gene, CDR1 is MNHEY and CDR2 is SVGEGT. The V gene end was trimmed by 4 bases and the J gene end by 6 bases; junction bases not matched to a gene: 4. The CDR3 has 14 residues. The chain's CDR3 is CASSSAGGDEKLFF. CDR3 nucleotide sequence: TGTGCCAGCAGTTCCGCAGGGGGCGATGAAAAACTGTTTTTT.

This clone was detected once. V is TRBV2 and J is TRBJ2-7; TRBD2 matches 11 bases. The CDR3 length is 15 residues. Germline trimming cut 8 bases from V and 2 bases from J; bases unmatched to any gene: 8. Germline V lookup: CDR1 SNHLY, CDR2 FYNNEI. CDR3 region: CASGGGTSGPYEQYF. CDR3 sequence (DNA): TGTGCCAGCGGAGGGGGGACTAGCGGACCCTACGAGCAGTACTTC.

This chain links TRBV2 with TRBJ1-5; 12 nucleotides match TRBD1. The length of the CDR3 is 17 residues. V shed 6 bases, J shed 6 bases, and the junction held 12 bases outside the gene matches. Germline lookup yields CDR1 SNHLY and CDR2 FYNNEI. CDR3 region: CASRGFLGTGGFQPQHF. The CDR3 nucleotides read TGTGCCAGCAGAGGGTTCTTAGGGACAGGGGGCTTTCAGCCCCAGCATTTT.

This chain links TRBV3-1 (or the pseudogene TRBV3-2) with TRBJ2-2, with 8 bases aligning to TRBD2. This CDR3 comprises 15 residues. The ends lost 4 bases at V and 6 bases at J; junction bases unmatched: 7. The germline V gene encodes CDR1 LGHDT and CDR2 YNNKEL (reference sequence). The CDR3 spells CASSPPGLESGELFF. In DNA form, the CDR3 reads TGTGCCAGCAGCCCTCCGGGACTAGAATCCGGGGAGCTGTTTTTT.

This chain connects TRBV2 to TRBJ1-2; D gene unclear. The CDR3 sequence is 14 residues long. V was shortened by 7 bases and J by 3 bases, with 15 bases between the two germline ends. Per the germline V gene, CDR1 is SNHLY and CDR2 is FYNNEI. The CDR3: CASTTVRGYYGYTF. The CDR3 DNA reads as TGTGCCAGCACCACAGTCAGAGGGTACTATGGCTACACCTTC.

The chain joins TRBV5-5 to TRBJ2-5; D is possibly TRBD1 (6 bases). Looked up from germline, CDR1 is SGHKS and CDR2 is YYEKEE (reference sequence). V was pared by 2 bases and J by 1 base, with 9 bases between. This CDR3 has 14 amino acids. CDR3 DNA sequence: TGTGCCAGCAGCTTCCGGACAGCCCAAGAGACCCAGTACTTC. Its protein is CASSFRTAQETQYF.

This sequence joins TRBV7-9 and TRBJ1-2; 7 bases fit TRBD1. This CDR3 spans 16 amino acids. Germline V CDR1 and CDR2: SEHNR, FQNEAQ (reference sequence). V shed 3 bases and J 4 bases; nucleotides not matched to a gene: 11. Here the CDR3 DNA reads TGTGCCAGCAGCTTTCCAGACAGGGACCGGGCCTATGGCTACACCTTC. Protein product: CASSFPDRDRAYGYTF.

For this clone: A read error may produce the germline difference seen at one junction end. In DNA form, the CDR3 reads TGTGCTAGCAGCTTAGCGGGGCAGGGGGGTGAGCAGTTCTTC. Protein sequence: CASSLAGQGGEQFF. V is TRBV7-7 and J is TRBJ2-1; D is perhaps TRBD2 (8 bases). This CDR3 contains 14 residues. Germline V lookup: CDR1 SSHAT, CDR2 FNYEAQ (reference sequence). The variable domain in full, with the rest retrieved from reference TRBV7-7 and TRBJ2-1, is GAGVSQSPRYKVTKRGQDVTLRCDPISSHATLYWYQQALGQGPEFLTYFNYEAQPDKSGLPSDRFSAERPEGSISTLTIQRTEQRDSAMYRCASSLAGQGGEQFFGPGTRLTVL.

The CDR3, as DNA: TGCAGCGCCGAAACGACAGGGCTAGAGACCCAGTACTTC. This translates into CSAETTGLETQYF. The rearrangement uses TRBV29-1 and TRBJ2-5, with TRBD1 matching 7 bases. The CDR3 covers 13 residues. The trim removed 7 bases at V and 4 bases at J, leaving 9 bases unmatched. The germline V gene encodes CDR1 SQVTM and CDR2 ANQGSEA.

The V and J genes are TRBV28 and TRBJ1-4; no clear D gene. The V gene lost 8 bases and the J gene lost 5 bases, with 15 bases spanning the gap. The germline V gene encodes CDR1 MDHEN and CDR2 SYDVKM. This CDR3 is built from 14 residues. This CDR3 reads CASSGRPINEKLFF. The CDR3 region has the DNA TGTGCCAGCTCTGGGAGACCAATAAATGAAAAACTGTTTTTT.

The chain combines TRBV14 with TRBJ1-5, with D perhaps TRBD1 (5 bases). CDR3 length equals 16 residues. Trimming cost V 5 bases and J 5 bases, with 19 bases left between them. Germline V lookup: CDR1 SGHDN, CDR2 FVKESK. CDR3 nucleotide sequence: TGTGCCAGCAGCTTCTCTGGGTGGGGCGCAGATCAGCCCCAGCATTTT. This encodes CASSFSGWGADQPQHF.

The chain recombines TRBV25-1 with TRBJ1-2, with a possible D match to TRBD1 (6 bases). The CDR3 consists of 16 residues. Germline values: CDR1 MGHDK, CDR2 SYGVNS. V lost 4 bases and J 2 bases, leaving 17 bases between the germline ends. This CDR3 reads CASSVSGTTMNYGYTF. The DNA for the CDR3 is TGTGCCAGCAGTGTTTCCGGGACAACAATGAACTATGGCTACACCTTC.

The chain links TRBV19 to TRBJ1-1, with D unresolved. The germline V gene encodes CDR1 LNHDA and CDR2 SQIVND (reference sequence). V shed 4 bases and J shed 0 bases, with 6 bases lying between them. The CDR3 has 13 amino acids. The CDR3: CASSTSMNTEAFF. The DNA for the CDR3 is TGTGCCAGTAGTACCTCTATGAACACTGAAGCTTTCTTT.

The V and J genes are TRBV6-5 and TRBJ2-1; 11 nucleotides align to TRBD1. Germline V lookup: CDR1 MNHEY, CDR2 SVGAGI. Trimming took 2 bases from V and 4 from J; bases not matched to a gene: 1. The CDR3 is made up of 15 amino acids. Written as DNA, the CDR3 is TGTGCCAGCAGTTACCGGGACAGGGGGTACAATGAGCAGTTCTTC. It specifies CASSYRDRGYNEQFF.

This sequence joins TRBV4-3 and TRBJ1-4, with TRBD1 matching 11 bases. Germline trimming cut 4 bases from V and 0 bases from J; bases unmatched to any gene: 4. CDR3 size: 17 residues. The V gene's germline CDR1 is LGHNA and CDR2 YSLEER. DNA for the CDR3: TGCGCCAGCAGCCGAAGGACAGGGGGCTCAACTAATGAAAAACTGTTTTTT. Its protein is CASSRRTGGSTNEKLFF.

This clone was recorded only once. V gene TRBV28 combines with J gene TRBJ1-3; TRBD1 might be the D (5 bases). The CDR3 length is 14 residues. V dropped 6 bases and J dropped 4 bases, with 13 bases sitting between them. The germline gives CDR1 MDHEN, CDR2 SYDVKM. Here the CDR3 reads CASRVGGSGNTIYF. The CDR3 DNA reads as TGTGCCAGCAGAGTGGGGGGTTCGGGAAACACCATATATTTT.